This paragraph reports one T cell receptor (beta chain). Only a few counts were recorded for this clonotype. The clone's antigen remains unknown. It has no much larger one-base neighbor in the sample; base qualities were not kept. The entry originates in a study of T cell repertoires in cytomegalovirus infection (dated by TCRdb to between 2017 and 2020). Background for the entire study: Because public TCR beta signatures pointed to carriage of CMV infection together with the matching HLA type, the HLA type of each donor mattered for the analysis. General conclusions and limits of the study: In both this cohort and an independent roughly 330-donor cohort, the cumulative frequency of public TCR beta family members distinguished carriers of CMV infection plus the relevant HLA type. The ex vivo response was dominated by HLA-C-restricted CMV-specific TCR beta clonotypes, which also provided the single most frequent clonotype in two of eight donors.

CDR1 and CDR2 (MNHNY, SVGAGI) derive from the germline V gene (reference sequence). V is reduced by 2 bases and J by 0 bases, leaving a spacing of 14 bases between them. The CDR3 sequence holds 17 residues, the cysteine and phenylalanine included. Only CDR3 DNA remains: 51 bases, in frame from the first base. Sequencing was carried out with an Illumina HiSeq 1500. TCRdb took the public reads, trimmed them with fastp at Q25, ran MiXCR for clone calling and kept in-frame beta chains. Entries are consolidated by CDR3 protein sequence, retaining the most common genes and DNA. This sample lists 170,000 or so distinct CDR3 sequences; about 15% were detected once. The top ten clonotypes cover around 27% of the sample.

Sequenced: CD8+ T cells from PBMCs. The TCR sequence derives from a human donor in good health (CMV status not recorded). Some clones in this sample may be carry-over from other donors' samples. Recombination linked TRBV6-6 to TRBJ1-5; TRBD1 is a possible D gene, resting on 5 matching bases. For the CDR3, the sequence is CASSYLDRVYSNQPQHF. The DNA is as follows: TGTGCCAGCAGTTACCTAGACAGAGTTTATAGCAATCAGCCCCAGCATTTT.